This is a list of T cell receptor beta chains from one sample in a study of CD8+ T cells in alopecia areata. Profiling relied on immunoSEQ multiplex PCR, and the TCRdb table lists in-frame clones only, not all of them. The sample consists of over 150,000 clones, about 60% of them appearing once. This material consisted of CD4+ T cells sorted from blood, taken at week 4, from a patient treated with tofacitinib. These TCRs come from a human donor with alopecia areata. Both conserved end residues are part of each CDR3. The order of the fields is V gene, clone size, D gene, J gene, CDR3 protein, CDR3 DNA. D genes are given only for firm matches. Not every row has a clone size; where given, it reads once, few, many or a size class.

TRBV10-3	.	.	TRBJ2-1	CAISGRGIDLNEQFF	TGTGCCATCAGTGGTCGGGGAATTGACCTCAATGAGCAGTTCTTC
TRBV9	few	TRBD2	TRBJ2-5	CASSVGSSGVQETQYF	TGTGCCAGCAGCGTAGGATCTAGCGGGGTCCAAGAGACCCAGTACTTC
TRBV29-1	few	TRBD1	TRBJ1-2	CSANRETGGFGYTF	TGCAGCGCCAACAGAGAGACAGGGGGTTTTGGCTACACCTTC
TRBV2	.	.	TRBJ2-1	CASSGQGSYNEQFF	TGTGCCAGCAGTGGTCAGGGATCCTACAATGAGCAGTTCTTC
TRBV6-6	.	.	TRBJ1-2	CASSPGQSYGYTF	TGTGCCAGCAGTCCCGGACAGTCCTATGGCTACACCTTC
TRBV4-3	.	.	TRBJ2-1	CASSQDRASYNEQFF	TGCGCCAGCAGCCAAGATAGGGCCAGCTACAATGAGCAGTTCTTC
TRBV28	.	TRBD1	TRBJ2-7	CASSLGTGVVREQYF	TGTGCCAGCAGTTTGGGGACAGGGGTGGTACGCGAGCAGTACTTC
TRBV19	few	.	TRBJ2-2	CASSFEVSGELFF	TGTGCCAGTAGTTTCGAGGTCTCCGGGGAGCTGTTTTTT
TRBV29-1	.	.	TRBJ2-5	CSVEPGRQETQYF	TGCAGCGTTGAACCTGGACGGCAAGAGACCCAGTACTTC
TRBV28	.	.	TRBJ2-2	CASRWGNTGELFF	TGTGCCAGCCGGTGGGGGAACACCGGGGAGCTGTTTTTT
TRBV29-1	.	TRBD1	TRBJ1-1	CSVTQGKTEAFF	TGCAGCGTAACACAGGGGAAGACTGAAGCTTTCTTT
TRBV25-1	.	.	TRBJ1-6	CASRPGDSPLHF	TGTGCCAGTCGACCGGGTGATTCACCCCTCCACTTT
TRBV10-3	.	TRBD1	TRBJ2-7	CAISGDRGGEQYF	TGTGCCATCAGTGGGGACAGGGGTGGTGAGCAGTACTTC
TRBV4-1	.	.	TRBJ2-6	CASSQLTAGSGANVLTF	TGCGCCAGCAGCCAACTGACGGCGGGCTCTGGGGCCAACGTCCTGACTTTC
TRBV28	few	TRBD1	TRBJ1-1	CASSSPVDRGDEAFF	TGTGCCAGCAGTTCTCCCGTGGACAGGGGTGATGAAGCTTTCTTT
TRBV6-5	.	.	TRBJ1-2	CASSYSQDLYGYTF	TGTGCCAGCAGTTACTCCCAAGATCTCTATGGCTACACCTTC
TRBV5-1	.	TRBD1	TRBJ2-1	CASSLDLTGAQQFF	TGCGCCAGCAGCTTGGATCTCACAGGGGCACAGCAGTTCTTC
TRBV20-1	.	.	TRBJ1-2	CSAGVGYGYTF	TGCAGTGCTGGGGTTGGCTATGGCTACACCTTC
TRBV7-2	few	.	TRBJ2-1	CASSLTGYNEQFF	TGTGCCAGCAGCTTAACAGGTTACAATGAGCAGTTCTTC
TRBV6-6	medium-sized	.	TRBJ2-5	CATEPGHSLQETQYF	TGTGCCACCGAACCGGGACACAGCTTACAAGAGACCCAGTACTTC
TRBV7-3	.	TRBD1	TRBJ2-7	CASSAQGASYEQYF	TGTGCCAGCAGCGCCCAGGGGGCGTCCTACGAGCAGTACTTC
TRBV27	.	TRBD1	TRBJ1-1	CASSFGPRGPNTEAFF	TGTGCCAGCAGTTTTGGGCCCAGGGGGCCGAACACTGAAGCTTTCTTT
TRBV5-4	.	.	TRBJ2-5	CASSSWGFQETQYF	TGTGCCAGCAGCTCATGGGGGTTCCAAGAGACCCAGTACTTC
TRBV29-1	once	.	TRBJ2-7	CSVEDGGDEQYF	TGCAGCGTTGAAGATGGCGGGGACGAGCAATACTTC
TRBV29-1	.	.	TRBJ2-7	CSVEANYEQYF	TGCAGCGTTGAGGCCAACTACGAGCAGTACTTC
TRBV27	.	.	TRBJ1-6	CASSLGRPSSPLHF	TGTGCCAGCAGTTTAGGTAGGCCTAGTTCACCCCTCCACTTT
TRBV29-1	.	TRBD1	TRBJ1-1	CSVCLMTGYTEAFF	TGCAGCGTGTGCCTGATGACAGGGTACACTGAAGCTTTCTTT
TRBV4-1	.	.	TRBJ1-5	CASSQYSDSNQPQHF	TGCGCCAGCAGCCAGTACAGTGATAGCAATCAGCCCCAGCATTTT
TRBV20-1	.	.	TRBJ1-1	CSAEQVPEAFF	TGCAGTGCGGAACAGGTCCCTGAAGCTTTCTTT
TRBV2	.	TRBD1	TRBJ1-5	CASSPTGGIQPQHF	TGTGCCAGCAGTCCAACAGGGGGGATTCAGCCCCAGCATTTT
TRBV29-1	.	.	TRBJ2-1	CSVELGINEQFF	TGCAGCGTTGAACTTGGGATCAATGAGCAGTTCTTC
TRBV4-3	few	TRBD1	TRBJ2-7	CASSQAGQGPYEQYF	TGCGCCAGCAGCCAAGCAGGACAGGGACCCTACGAGCAGTACTTC
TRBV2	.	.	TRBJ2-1	CASERDEGYNEQFF	TGTGCCAGCGAACGGGACGAGGGCTACAATGAGCAGTTCTTC
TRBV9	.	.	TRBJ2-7	CASSVSGGYEQYF	TGTGCCAGCAGCGTTTCCGGGGGTTACGAGCAGTACTTC
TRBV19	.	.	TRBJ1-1	CATQNAGGRAEAFF	TGTGCCACCCAAAATGCCGGGGGTAGGGCTGAAGCTTTCTTT
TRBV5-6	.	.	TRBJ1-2	CASSLTGVILYGYTF	TGTGCCAGCAGCTTGACGGGGGTAATTTTGTATGGCTACACCTTC
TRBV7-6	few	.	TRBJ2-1	CASSRGIPLQKQFF	TGTGCCAGCAGCAGGGGAATCCCTCTACAAAAGCAGTTCTTC
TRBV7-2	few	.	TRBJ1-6	CASSFLDSPLHF	TGTGCCAGCAGCTTCTTGGATTCACCCCTCCACTTT
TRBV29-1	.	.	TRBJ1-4	CSVGEATNEKLFF	TGCAGCGTTGGGGAAGCAACTAATGAAAAACTGTTTTTT
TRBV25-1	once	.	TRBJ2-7	CASSPGMRQYF	TGTGCCAGCAGCCCCGGTATGCGGCAGTACTTC
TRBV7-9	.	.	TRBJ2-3	CASSSLAGTDTQYF	TGTGCCAGCAGCTCTTTGGCAGGCACAGATACGCAGTATTTT
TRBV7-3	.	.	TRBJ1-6	CASSLQNNSPLHF	TGTGCCAGCAGCTTACAGAATAATTCACCCCTCCACTTT
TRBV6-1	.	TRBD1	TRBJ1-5	CASRGQTISNQPQHF	TGTGCCAGCAGGGGACAGACTATTAGCAATCAGCCCCAGCATTTT
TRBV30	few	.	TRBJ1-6	CAWRGNSPLHF	TGTGCCTGGAGGGGAAATTCACCCCTCCACTTT
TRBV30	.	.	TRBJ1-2	CAWSGDTDLRF	TGTGCCTGGAGTGGGGACACCGATCTTCGGTTT
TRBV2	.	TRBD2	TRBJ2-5	CASSAPKERGLQETQYF	TGTGCCAGCAGCGCCCCCAAAGAGCGGGGACTACAAGAGACCCAGTACTTC
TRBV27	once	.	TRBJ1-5	CASSPSQGRGNQPQHF	TGTGCCAGCAGTCCCTCACAGGGCAGGGGCAATCAGCCCCAGCATTTT
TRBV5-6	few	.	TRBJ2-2	CASSLAGRTDTGELFF	TGTGCCAGCAGCTTGGCCGGACGGACTGACACCGGGGAGCTGTTTTTT
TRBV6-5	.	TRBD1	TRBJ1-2	CASSRGQLAGYTF	TGTGCCAGCAGCCGGGGACAGTTGGCTGGCTACACCTTC
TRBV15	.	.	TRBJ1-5	CATSRAQALYSNQPQHF	TGTGCCACCAGCAGAGCCCAGGCACTTTATAGCAATCAGCCCCAGCATTTT
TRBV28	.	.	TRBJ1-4	CASTPPMRGEKLFF	TGTGCCAGCACCCCACCCATGCGAGGGGAAAAACTGTTTTTT
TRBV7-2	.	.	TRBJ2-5	CASSLWTTPRETQYF	TGTGCCAGCAGCCTTTGGACCACCCCCCGTGAGACCCAGTACTTC
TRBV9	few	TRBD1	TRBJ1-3	CASSPGTGSSGNTIYF	TGTGCCAGCAGCCCCGGGACAGGATCCTCTGGAAACACCATATATTTT
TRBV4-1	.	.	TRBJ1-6	CASSQEARGGPGGNSPLHF	TGCGCCAGCAGCCAAGAGGCACGGGGGGGACCCGGAGGTAATTCACCCCTCCACTTT
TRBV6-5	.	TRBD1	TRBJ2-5	CASSRGTGMETQYF	TGTGCCAGCAGTAGGGGGACAGGGATGGAGACCCAGTACTTC
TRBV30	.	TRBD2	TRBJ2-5	CAWPTSGGTQETQYF	TGTGCCTGGCCGACTAGCGGGGGGACCCAAGAGACCCAGTACTTC
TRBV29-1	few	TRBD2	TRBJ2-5	CSVTSLAGQETQYF	TGCAGCGTCACCTCCCTAGCGGGCCAAGAGACCCAGTACTTC